This TCR beta chain was obtained from a study of cytomegalovirus exposure and HLA in healthy donors. 60 Vbeta and 13 Jbeta primers were used in PCR. Only in-frame clones appear in the TCRdb table, and some are missing; sequencing was by immunoSEQ multiplex PCR. The sample records some 250,000 clones, roughly 80% being singletons. The clonotype comes from a woman in her thirties or forties in good health and CMV-seropositive. Input material: PBMCs.

This CDR3 reads CASSSTGQGRPDTQYF. CDR3 sequence (DNA): TGTGCCAGCAGCTCAACGGGACAGGGGAGACCAGATACGCAGTATTTT. V is TRBV7-6 and J is TRBJ2-3; the match to TRBD1 covers 10 bases. Germline assignment: CDR1 SGHVS and CDR2 FNYEAQ. V lost 4 bases and J lost 4; bases outside the gene matches: 8. The CDR3 contains 16 residues.